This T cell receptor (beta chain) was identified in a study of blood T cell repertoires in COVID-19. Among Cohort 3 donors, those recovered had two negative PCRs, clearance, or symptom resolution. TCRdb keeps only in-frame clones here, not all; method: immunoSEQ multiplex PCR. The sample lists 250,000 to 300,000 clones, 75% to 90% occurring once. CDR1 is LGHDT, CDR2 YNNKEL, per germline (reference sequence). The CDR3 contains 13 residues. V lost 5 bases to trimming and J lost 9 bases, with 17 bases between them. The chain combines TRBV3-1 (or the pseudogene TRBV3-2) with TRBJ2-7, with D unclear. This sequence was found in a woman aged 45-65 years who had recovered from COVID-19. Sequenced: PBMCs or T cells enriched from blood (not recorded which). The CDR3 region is CASSSTTPTGQYF. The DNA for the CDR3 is TGTGCCAGCAGCTCCACGACCCCGACGGGGCAGTACTTC.